This T cell receptor (beta chain) comes out of a study of blood T cell repertoires in COVID-19. Across the whole study: Sample material is recorded as cDNA or gDNA derived from T cells, B-cell-depleted T cells, or PBMCs.

Assignments of participants to cohorts depended upon their own reported clinical history. Two negative PCRs, clearance, or symptom resolution had been documented for recovered Cohort 3 donors. The CDR3 extends over 15 amino acids. Germline trimming cut 2 bases from V and 5 bases from J; bases unmatched to any gene: 7. Germline-derived CDR1 and CDR2 are MNHNS and SASEGT. TCRdb's table, derived via immunoSEQ multiplex PCR, lists solely in-frame clones and lacks some. The sample holds some 500,000 clones, around nine tenths seen once. The origin of this receptor is a woman between 40 and 55 years old who had recovered from COVID-19. Specimen: PBMCs or T cells enriched from blood (not recorded which). This sequence joins TRBV6-1 and TRBJ2-3; 7 bases match TRBD2. The CDR3 region is CASSEPGGRGDTQYF. CDR3 nucleotides: TGTGCCAGCAGTGAACCGGGCGGGAGAGGAGATACGCAGTATTTT.